Following are 14 T cell receptor beta chains from one sample sequenced in a study of PD-L1 blockade in urothelial cancer. The time point is: pretreatment peripheral blood. Clones were read by immunoSEQ multiplex PCR, and TCRdb kept only the in-frame ones, dropping some. This table has about 95,000 clones, around 86% appearing once. The sequences come from PBMCs, collected around atezolizumab (anti-PD-L1) treatment. These receptors all stem from a man aged 55 to 70 with urothelial cancer.

This rearrangement joins TRBV10-1 to TRBJ1-1; 8 bases fit TRBD1. From germline, CDR1 is WNHNN and CDR2 SYGVQD (reference sequence). Unmatched junction bases numbered 7, after V lost 0 bases and J lost 4 bases. The CDR3 has 16 residues. The chain's CDR3 is CASSESRGRGGTEAFF. The CDR3 bases are TGCGCCAGCAGTGAGTCCAGGGGGCGAGGCGGCACTGAAGCTTTCTTT.

This chain connects TRBV10-3 to TRBJ1-3; maybe TRBD1 (5 bases). V lost 7 bases and J lost 1, with 8 bases in between. This CDR3 is built from 13 residues. Germline CDR1 reads ENHRY; CDR2 reads SYGVKD. The CDR3 here is CAITSGSGNTIYF. The CDR3 DNA follows: TGTGCCATCACCTCAGGGTCTGGAAACACCATATATTTT.

CDR3 loop: CASKVGPSTDTQYF. Here the CDR3 DNA reads TGTGCCAGTAAGGTGGGCCCTAGCACAGATACGCAGTATTTT. The V gene is TRBV19, the J gene TRBJ2-3; D remains unclear. Germline V gives CDR1 LNHDA, CDR2 SQIVND (reference sequence). The CDR3 consists of 14 residues. V lost 7 bases, J lost 0 bases, and 11 bases lay in between.

The J gene is TRBJ2-3, the V gene TRBV18; 9 bases fit TRBD2. Trimming at V came to 3 bases and at J to 4 bases, leaving 8 bases not matched to a gene. This CDR3 has 16 amino acids. The V gene's germline CDR1 is KGHSH and CDR2 LQKENI. CDR3 coding DNA: TGTGCCAGCTCACCTTTGTCTAGCGGGAACTCAGATACGCAGTATTTT. Its translation is CASSPLSSGNSDTQYF. Combining the CDR3 with reference TRBV18 and TRBJ2-3 gives the whole variable domain NAGVMQNPRHLVRRRGQEARLRCSPMKGHSHVYWYRQLPEEGLKFMVYLQKENIIDESGMPKERFSAEFPKEGPSILRIQQVVRGDSAAYFCASSPLSSGNSDTQYFGPGTRLTVL.

This clone has more than one count but fewer than ten. The chain couples TRBV15 to TRBJ2-3, with TRBD1 matching 8 bases. CDR1 and CDR2 (germline): LNHNV, YYDKDF (reference sequence). Trimming took 0 bases from V and 4 from J; bases not matched to a gene: 18. The CDR3 sequence is 20 residues long. The CDR3 DNA follows: TGTGCCACCAGCAGAGAATCAGGGGGAAGGGGCAGGGGGCAGGCAGATACGCAGTATTTT. Translating gives CATSRESGGRGRGQADTQYF.

This chain joins TRBV18 and TRBJ2-2; 7 bases match TRBD1. This CDR3 region has 16 residues. Germline V lookup: CDR1 KGHSH, CDR2 LQKENI. Losses at the gene ends were 5 bases for V and 3 bases for J; bases not matched to a gene: 9. The CDR3 spells CASSMTTGVDTGELFF. For the CDR3, the DNA is TGTGCCAGCTCAATGACTACAGGGGTTGACACCGGGGAGCTGTTTTTT.

This clone was recorded a few times. This chain uses TRBV28 with TRBJ1-4; 9 bases match TRBD1. Unmatched junction bases numbered 7, after V lost 6 bases and J lost 8 bases. CDR1 MDHEN and CDR2 SYDVKM come from the germline V gene. This CDR3 is built from 14 residues. CDR3 nucleotide sequence: TGTGCCAGCAGACTGACAGGGGGAGGAGAAAAACTGTTTTTT. It codes for CASRLTGGGEKLFF.

The V and J genes are TRBV5-1 and TRBJ2-1; the D gene is possibly TRBD2 (6 bases). From germline, CDR1 is SGHRS and CDR2 YFSETQ. V lost 4 bases to trimming and J lost 4 bases, with 15 bases between them. The CDR3 covers 15 residues. CDR3 amino acids: CASSVLGEVYNEQFF. The CDR3 nucleotides read TGCGCCAGCAGCGTACTAGGGGAGGTATACAATGAGCAGTTCTTC.

The V gene is TRBV11-2, the J gene TRBJ1-3; no reliable D call. Germline V gives CDR1 SGHAT, CDR2 FQNNGV. Between the trimmed V and J ends, which lost 3 bases and 0 bases, there was a span of 12 bases. This CDR3 region has 16 residues. CDR3 loop: CASSFVTESSGNTIYF. As DNA, the CDR3 is TGTGCCAGCAGCTTCGTTACAGAGAGCTCTGGAAACACCATATATTTT.

Only one count was recorded for this clone. The CDR3 is CAGGGDTQYF. The CDR3 nucleotides are TGTGCCGGCGGTGGGGATACGCAGTATTTT. This chain links TRBV28 with TRBJ2-3, with no clear D. V lost 11 bases, J lost 6 bases, and 9 bases lay in between. The CDR3 spans 10 residues. The V gene's germline CDR1 is MDHEN and CDR2 SYDVKM.

The rearrangement joins TRBV28 to TRBJ2-2, with D tentatively TRBD1 (5 bases). V lost 8 bases, J lost 0 bases, and 7 bases lay in between. Germline V lookup: CDR1 MDHEN, CDR2 SYDVKM. This CDR3 is 13 amino acids long. The CDR3 DNA reads TGTGCCAGCCAACAGGCGAACACCGGGGAGCTGTTTTTT. It specifies CASQQANTGELFF.

The gene calls are TRBV7-3 and TRBJ1-1; D is unclear. Germline CDR1 and CDR2: SGHTA and FQGTGA. CDR3 length equals 13 residues. With 3 bases removed from V and 1 base from J, the gap between germline ends came to 6 bases. Here the CDR3 DNA reads TGTGCCAGCAGCTTTGAGGAGAACACTGAAGCTTTCTTT. Translated, it gives CASSFEENTEAFF.

The sample holds a few counts of this clone. The chain has TRBV30 and TRBJ1-2, with D tentatively TRBD1 (6 bases). Trimming cost V 0 bases and J 7 bases, with 15 bases left between them. Looked up from germline, CDR1 is GTSNPN and CDR2 is SVGIG (reference sequence). The CDR3 extends over 14 amino acids. The CDR3 region has the DNA TGTGCCTGGAGTGTATCGTCAGGGGCTGGTGGCTACACCTTC. Amino acids: CAWSVSSGAGGYTF.

This clone was seen only a few times. The chain links TRBV2 to TRBJ1-5, with 8 bases identical to TRBD1. The junction had 7 bases not matched to a gene; V was cut back by 6 bases and J by 6 bases. CDR3 size: 14 residues. CDR1 is SNHLY and CDR2 is FYNNEI in the germline V gene. The CDR3 nucleotides read TGTGCCAGCAGCGGGGACAGGCTAAGTCAGCCCCAGCATTTT. Its translation is CASSGDRLSQPQHF.